Below are 9 T cell receptor beta chains sequenced from a single sample in a study of blood T cell repertoires in COVID-19. TCRdb's copy holds only in-frame clones and misses some; the assay was immunoSEQ multiplex PCR. The table has some 300,000 clones, around 90% seen once. Source material: peripheral blood. Receptors were obtained from a woman in her thirties or forties with COVID-19, enrolled during active disease.

The chain is built from TRBV7-9 and TRBJ1-1, with no clear D. The germline V and J ends were trimmed by 3 bases and 0 bases, with 11 bases remaining between them. Germline assignment: CDR1 SEHNR and CDR2 FQNEAQ (reference sequence). The CDR3 is made up of 15 amino acids. CDR3 amino acids: CASSLGGLMNTEAFF. CDR3 nucleotide sequence: TGTGCCAGCAGCTTGGGAGGGCTCATGAACACTGAAGCTTTCTTT.

The V call is TRBV27, the J call TRBJ1-1; 9 bases are a match to TRBD1. CDR3 length: 15 residues. Germline V gene data show CDR1 as MNHEY and CDR2 as SMNVEV (reference sequence). V lost 5 bases and J lost 1; bases outside the gene matches: 5. CDR3 nucleotides: TGTGCCAGCAGTCTCGGGACAGGGACGAACACTGAAGCTTTCTTT. As protein: CASSLGTGTNTEAFF.

This chain connects TRBV5-1 to TRBJ2-1; TRBD2 aligns across 12 bases. The CDR3 loop spans 15 amino acids. Germline V gives CDR1 SGHRS, CDR2 YFSETQ. Trimming at V came to 0 bases and at J to 6 bases, leaving 1 base not matched to a gene. The CDR3 spells CASSLGLAGANEQFF. The CDR3 nucleotides read TGCGCCAGCAGCTTGGGACTAGCGGGGGCCAATGAGCAGTTCTTC.

The rearrangement uses TRBV7-8 and TRBJ2-3, with D possibly TRBD2 on 6 matching bases. Germline values: CDR1 SGHVS, CDR2 FQNEAQ. V was clipped by 1 base and J by 2 bases, with 7 bases between them. The CDR3 is made up of 14 amino acids. The CDR3 loop reads CASSLVADTDTQYF. CDR3 nucleotides: TGTGCCAGCAGCTTAGTAGCGGACACAGATACGCAGTATTTT.

This chain uses TRBV28 with TRBJ2-7; D remains ambiguous. This CDR3 region has 13 residues. CDR1 and CDR2 (germline): MDHEN, SYDVKM. V was trimmed by 2 bases and J by 6 bases, leaving 11 bases between them. CDR3 coding DNA: TGTGCCAGCAGTTTAAACCCACGGTCCGAGCAGTACTTC. Translation: CASSLNPRSEQYF.

This chain connects TRBV28 to TRBJ2-2; perhaps TRBD1 as D (6 bases). Per the germline V gene, CDR1 is MDHEN and CDR2 is SYDVKM. CDR3 length equals 14 residues. The ends were cut back, 9 bases at V and 1 base at J, with 12 bases in the middle. The CDR3 loop reads CARGHRKNTGELFF. The CDR3 coding sequence is TGTGCCAGGGGACATCGAAAGAACACCGGGGAGCTGTTTTTT.

This chain connects TRBV5-1 to TRBJ2-2, with a possible D match to TRBD2 (6 bases). The CDR3 loop spans 15 amino acids. The V end lost 0 bases, the J end lost 7 bases, and 13 bases lay between the germline ends. Germline assignment: CDR1 SGHRS and CDR2 YFSETQ. The CDR3 sequence: CASSLVMGLSGELFF. CDR3 nucleotides: TGCGCCAGCAGCTTGGTGATGGGACTGAGCGGGGAGCTGTTTTTT.

This rearrangement joins TRBV29-1 to TRBJ1-2; the D gene is possibly TRBD1 (5 bases). The CDR3 length is 13 residues. Germline lookup yields CDR1 SQVTM and CDR2 ANQGSEA. V gave up 7 bases and J gave up 7 bases, with 19 bases separating them. The CDR3 loop is CSDSVGDSAGYTF. The DNA for the CDR3 is TGCAGCGACTCCGTGGGGGACTCAGCTGGCTACACCTTC.

The rearrangement joins TRBV6-5 to TRBJ1-2, with a tentative D call TRBD1 (6 bases). The ends were cut back, 0 bases at V and 4 bases at J, with 12 bases in the middle. This CDR3 region has 15 residues. From germline, CDR1 is MNHEY and CDR2 SVGAGI. Here the CDR3 reads CASSYSAGVGYGYTF. DNA for the CDR3: TGTGCCAGCAGTTACTCGGCAGGGGTTGGCTATGGCTACACCTTC.